This TCR beta chain was sequenced during a study of blood T cell repertoires in COVID-19. Study context: The study drew acute and convalescent COVID-19 samples from the United States, Italy and Spain. T cells, B-cell-depleted T cells, or PBMCs provided the cDNA or gDNA that served as material.

Trimming removed 3 bases from V and 7 bases from J, with 7 bases in between. The CDR3 contains 12 residues. Clones were read by immunoSEQ multiplex PCR, and TCRdb kept only the in-frame ones, dropping some. The sample holds a few hundred thousand clones, about 88% seen once. The Seattle site enrolled patients during active infection and followed them longitudinally. The receptor's source is a woman aged 60 to 75 with COVID-19, enrolled during active disease. Sequencing was carried out using peripheral blood. The chain combines TRBV12-3 or TRBV12-4 with TRBJ1-5, with D tentatively TRBD1 (5 bases). The CDR3 reads CASSFNRQPQHF. The CDR3 DNA reads as TGTGCCAGCAGTTTTAACAGGCAGCCCCAGCATTTT.